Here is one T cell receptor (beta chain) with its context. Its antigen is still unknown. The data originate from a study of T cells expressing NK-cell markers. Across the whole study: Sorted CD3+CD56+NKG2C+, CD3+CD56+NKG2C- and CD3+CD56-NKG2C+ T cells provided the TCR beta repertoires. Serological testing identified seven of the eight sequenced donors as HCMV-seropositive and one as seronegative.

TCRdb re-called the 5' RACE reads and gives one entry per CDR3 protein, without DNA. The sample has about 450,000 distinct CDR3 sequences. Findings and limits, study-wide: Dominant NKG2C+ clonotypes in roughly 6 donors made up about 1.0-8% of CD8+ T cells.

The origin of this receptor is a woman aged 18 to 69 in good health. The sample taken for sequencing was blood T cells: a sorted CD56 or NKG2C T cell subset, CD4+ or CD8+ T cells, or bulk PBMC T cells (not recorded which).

The CDR3 is CSLPAGYEQYF. The chain joins TRBV20-1 to TRBJ2-7; the D call of TRBD1 rests on TCRdb alone, since no DNA is present to check it. Germline loops: CDR1 DFQATT, CDR2 SNEGSKA (reference sequence). This CDR3 is 11 amino acids long.